The 20 T cell receptor beta chains given below trace back to one sample, sequenced in a study of CD4 and CD8 cells across lung adenocarcinoma regions. TCRdb reanalysed the PCR reads using MiXCR and keeps one entry per CDR3 protein. The sample shows about 25,000 distinct CDR3 sequences, around 56% of them seen only once. Sequenced: CD8+ T cells from the center of a lung tumor. Receptor source: a male donor with lung adenocarcinoma. The CD4 and CD8 labels of this study may be unreliable.

The genes are TRBV27 and TRBJ2-3; TRBD1 matches at 8 bases. CDR1 MNHEY and CDR2 SMNVEV come from the germline V gene (reference sequence). CDR3 size: 15 residues. The junction had 11 bases not matched to a gene; V was cut back by 0 bases and J by 12 bases. CDR3 bases: TGTGCCAGCAGTTTATCGACAGGGGTGGAGGAGACCCAGTATTTT. This codes for CASSLSTGVEETQYF.

The V gene is TRBV9, the J gene TRBJ1-5; tentative D call: TRBD1 (5 bases). Per the germline V gene, CDR1 is SGDLS and CDR2 is YYNGEE. CDR3 length: 15 residues. The V end lost 3 bases, the J end lost 0 bases, and 10 bases lay between the germline ends. The CDR3 nucleotides read TGTGCCAGCAGCGCGCAGGGAAATAGCAATCAGCCCCAGCATTTT. This encodes CASSAQGNSNQPQHF. The entire variable domain, with the rest obtained from reference TRBV9 and TRBJ1-5, is as follows: DSGVTQTPKHLITATGQRVTLRCSPRSGDLSVYWYQQSLDQGLQFLIQYYNGEERAKGNILERFSAQQFPDLHSELNLSSLELGDSALYFCASSAQGNSNQPQHFGDGTRLSIL.

This clonotype was observed a few times. The junction departs from germline at one end; a sequencing error may be responsible. The chain couples TRBV6-1 to TRBJ2-4; D might be TRBD1 (6 bases). This CDR3 has 16 residues. The V gene's germline CDR1 is MNHNS and CDR2 SASEGT. The CDR3 protein is CASSEAGMGAKNIQYF. The DNA for the CDR3 is TGTGCCAGCAGTGAAGCGGGGATGGGGGCCAAAAATATTCAGTACTTC.

This clonotype is medium-sized in the sample. V is TRBV6-5 and J is TRBJ2-5, with 11 bases fitting TRBD2. The J call may be in error: the DNA end matches TRBJ2-7 better. Germline values: CDR1 MNHEY, CDR2 SVGAGI. The CDR3 is 20 residues long. DNA of the CDR3: TGTGCCAGCAGTTACGACGGGACAGGGTTTTCTAGCGGGAGGCCAGGCGAGCAGTACTTC. It codes for CASSYDGTGFSSGRPGEQYF.

J is TRBJ2-7 and V is TRBV7-2; D not resolved. V gave up 5 bases and J gave up 2 bases, with 7 bases separating them. CDR1 SGHTA and CDR2 FQGNSA come from the germline V gene. The CDR3 covers 12 residues. The DNA for the CDR3 is TGTGCCAGCAGCCTCCCCCCCTACGAGCAGTACTTC. The encoded protein is CASSLPPYEQYF.

This clonotype was recorded a few times. The genes are TRBV7-2 and TRBJ2-5; 10 bases are a match to TRBD2. With 0 bases clipped from V and 1 base from J, the junction kept 2 bases outside the gene matches. This CDR3 spans 16 amino acids. In germline, CDR1 is SGHTA, CDR2 FQGNSA. The CDR3 protein is CASSLALAGPQETQYF. The CDR3 DNA sequence: TGTGCCAGCAGCTTAGCACTAGCGGGGCCCCAAGAGACCCAGTACTTC.

As for this clonotype: Compared with germline, one end of the junction differs, possibly owing to a read error. This chain connects TRBV6-1 to TRBJ2-3; D is perhaps TRBD1 or TRBD2 (5 bases each). Germline loops: CDR1 MNHNS, CDR2 SASEGT. The CDR3 sequence is 15 residues long. Here the CDR3 reads CASGTGLGATDMQYF. CDR3 DNA sequence: TGTGCCAGCGGCACGGGGCTAGGGGCCACAGACATGCAGTACTTT.

V and J are TRBV7-3 and TRBJ2-1, with TRBD2 as a possible D gene (5 bases). The germline gives CDR1 SGHTA, CDR2 FQGTGA. The CDR3 runs 13 residues. V lost 0 bases and J 5 bases, leaving 5 bases between the germline ends. The CDR3 region is CASSLTGDNEQFF. CDR3 coding DNA: TGTGCCAGCAGCTTAACGGGAGACAATGAGCAGTTCTTC. Variable domain in full (rest from reference TRBV7-3 and TRBJ2-1): GAGVSQTPSNKVTEKGKYVELRCDPISGHTALYWYRQSLGQGPEFLIYFQGTGAADDSGLPNDRFFAVRPEGSVSTLKIQRTERGDSAVYLCASSLTGDNEQFFGPGTRLTVL.

The rearrangement uses TRBV30 and TRBJ1-2; D is unresolved. This CDR3 is 16 amino acids long. Germline loops: CDR1 GTSNPN, CDR2 SVGIG (reference sequence). V dropped 0 bases and J dropped 2 bases, with 16 bases sitting between them. The CDR3 here is CAWSVGAVTLNYGYTF. The DNA of the CDR3 is TGTGCCTGGAGTGTAGGCGCAGTGACCTTAAACTATGGCTACACCTTC. The full variable domain, in which reference TRBV30 and TRBJ1-2 provide the parts outside the CDR3, is SQTIHQWPATLVQPVGSPLSLECTVEGTSNPNLYWYRQAAGRGLQLLFYSVGIGQISSEVPQNLSASRPQDRQFILSSKKLLLSDSGFYLCAWSVGAVTLNYGYTFGSGTRLTVV.

The V gene is TRBV7-6, the J gene TRBJ2-4; a possible D gene is TRBD2 (5 bases). Germline CDR1 and CDR2: SGHVS and FNYEAQ. CDR3 length: 13 amino acids. CDR3 DNA sequence: TGTGTCACGAGGCTGGGAGCTGAAGACACTCAGTACTTC. Protein sequence: CVTRLGAEDTQYF.

Comment on this clonotype: The germline gene is not matched at one end of the junction; a read error may be the cause. The chain is built from TRBV27 and TRBJ2-6; D assignment may be TRBD1 or TRBD2 (5 bases each). The CDR3 has 13 residues. Per the germline V gene, CDR1 is MNHEY and CDR2 is SMNVEV (reference sequence). Here the CDR3 reads CASSLTGAYVQNF. The CDR3 nucleotides are TGTGCCAGCAGTTTGACCGGGGCCTACGTGCAGAACTTC.

This chain uses TRBV27 with TRBJ1-1; 7 bases agree with TRBD1. Germline loops: CDR1 MNHEY, CDR2 SMNVEV (reference sequence). V was clipped by 3 bases and J by 4 bases; unmatched bases: 2. The CDR3 is made up of 13 amino acids. The CDR3 is CASSFRGGTEAFF. Written as DNA, the CDR3 is TGTGCCAGCAGTTTCAGGGGGGGCACTGAAGCTTTCTTT.

This rearrangement joins TRBV3-1 to TRBJ2-1; the D gene could be TRBD1 or TRBD2 (5 bases each). The end of the DNA is better explained by TRBJ2-7, so the J call may be wrong. CDR1 and CDR2 (germline): LGHDT, YNNKEL (reference sequence). This CDR3 is 13 amino acids long. For the CDR3, the DNA is TGTGCCAGCAGCCCCAGGGCCGGAGGAGAGCAGTACTTC. It translates to CASSPRAGGEQYF.

Worth noting for this clonotype: Sequence at one end of the junction differs from germline and may be a read error. The gene calls are TRBV6-1 and TRBJ2-3, with D tentatively TRBD2 (6 bases). This CDR3 comprises 16 residues. From germline, CDR1 is MNHNS and CDR2 SASEGT. The CDR3 loop is CASSEAARGWEDTQYF. The DNA of the CDR3 is TGTGCCAGCAGTGAAGCGGCGCGGGGATGGGAAGATACTCAGTATTTT.

On this clonotype: The junction differs from germline at one of its ends, possibly a read error. The chain employs TRBV6-1 and TRBJ2-5; D is perhaps TRBD2 (6 bases). Germline V CDR1 and CDR2: MNHNS, SASEGT. This CDR3 region has 17 residues. The CDR3 sequence is CASSERARGGDAETQYF. The DNA for the CDR3 is TGTGCCAGCAGTGAAAGGGCGCGGGGCGGGGACGCAGAGACCCAGTACTTT.

This clonotype has a single count. The V call is TRBV10-3, the J call TRBJ2-5; the D gene is possibly TRBD1 (6 bases). With the DNA end fitting TRBJ2-3 better, the J assignment may be wrong. The germline V gene encodes CDR1 ENHRY and CDR2 SYGVKD. The CDR3 covers 15 residues. Written as DNA, the CDR3 is TGTGCCGGGGGCTCCCTGAGGGAGCGCTTAGAGACGCAGTATTTT. It codes for CAGGSLRERLETQYF.

With respect to this clonotype: Sequence at one end of the junction differs from germline and may be a read error. The chain combines TRBV6-1 with TRBJ2-4, with D possibly called TRBD1 or TRBD2 (6 bases each). This CDR3 comprises 14 residues. CDR1 is MNHNS and CDR2 is SASEGT in the germline V gene. DNA of the CDR3: TGTGGCGGCAGGGCGGTGGGGGGCACAGATATTCAGTATTTC. This sequence encodes CGGRAVGGTDIQYF.

This clonotype turned up a few times. The V and J genes are TRBV5-1 and TRBJ2-1, with D perhaps matching TRBD2 (6 bases). The CDR3 consists of 15 residues. The V gene's germline CDR1 is SGHRS and CDR2 YFSETQ. Trimming left V 1 base short and J 4 bases short, with 12 bases between. The CDR3 coding sequence is TGCGCCAGCAGCTTGAGACCGGGAGCATACAATGAGCAGTTCTTC. Its translation: CASSLRPGAYNEQFF.

This clonotype appeared many times. This chain connects TRBV7-8 to TRBJ2-1, with no clear D. This CDR3 has 16 amino acids. Germline CDR1 SGHVS, CDR2 FQNEAQ. Trimming removed 4 bases from V and 8 bases from J, with 21 bases in between. The CDR3 protein is CASSSILPGVRDEQFF. In nucleotides, the CDR3 is TGTGCCAGCAGCTCCATTCTGCCTGGAGTTAGGGATGAGCAGTTCTTC.

The chain uses TRBV4-1 and TRBJ1-1, with D possibly matching TRBD1 (5 bases). Between the trimmed V and J ends, which lost 4 bases and 3 bases, there was a span of 15 bases. This CDR3 contains 15 residues. Germline V gene lookup returns CDR1 MGHRA and CDR2 YSYEKL. In nucleotides, the CDR3 is TGCGCCAGCAGCCGAGGGCCATGGGGCGACACTGAAGCTTTCTTT. Translating gives CASSRGPWGDTEAFF.